One sample yielded the 9 T cell receptor beta chains listed below, sequenced in a study of cytomegalovirus exposure and HLA in healthy donors. The method was immunoSEQ multiplex PCR; TCRdb's version includes in-frame clones alone and lacks a portion of them. The table includes 150,000 to 200,000 clones, about 80% detected once. The source material was PBMCs. These receptor sequences come from a man aged 18 to 29 in good health and CMV-seropositive.

This chain connects TRBV10-3 to TRBJ2-2; 11 positions agree with TRBD2. Germline-derived CDR1 and CDR2 are ENHRY and SYGVKD. J gave up 4 bases and V 10 bases, and 8 bases lay outside the gene matches. The CDR3 has 15 amino acids. The CDR3 DNA reads TGTGCCAGCCAAGGACTAGCGGGCCTCACCGGGGAGCTGTTTTTT. This gives the protein CASQGLAGLTGELFF.

The V and J genes are TRBV29-1 and TRBJ2-1; TRBD1 matches at 10 bases. Germline assignment: CDR1 SQVTM and CDR2 ANQGSEA. Trimming at V came to 3 bases and at J to 5 bases, leaving 7 bases not matched to a gene. The CDR3 is made up of 15 amino acids. CDR3 coding DNA: TGCAGCGTTGAGCCGGGACAGGGGATCGACAATGAGCAGTTCTTC. It yields the protein CSVEPGQGIDNEQFF.

The chain links TRBV2 to TRBJ1-2, with D possibly TRBD1 on 6 matching bases. Between the trimmed V and J ends, which lost 3 bases and 0 bases, there was a span of 14 bases. The germline CDR1 and CDR2 sequences are SNHLY and FYNNEI. The CDR3 is made up of 16 amino acids. The chain's CDR3 is CASSDGGAIANYGYTF. As DNA, the CDR3 is TGTGCCAGCAGTGATGGGGGGGCCATCGCTAACTATGGCTACACCTTC.

The V and J genes are TRBV14 and TRBJ1-1, with 7 positions matching TRBD1. V lost 4 bases, J lost 4 bases, and 9 bases stayed unmatched. Germline assignment: CDR1 SGHDN and CDR2 FVKESK. There are 15 residues in the CDR3. The CDR3 spells CASSPAEGAVTEAFF. In nucleotides, the CDR3 is TGTGCCAGCAGCCCGGCGGAGGGGGCGGTCACTGAAGCTTTCTTT.

CDR3 sequence reads: CASNTNRGNEKLFF. In DNA form, the CDR3 reads TGTGCCAGTAATACGAACAGGGGGAATGAAAAACTGTTTTTT. This chain joins TRBV6-1 and TRBJ1-4; 8 bases fit TRBD1. The V and J ends lost 9 bases and 5 bases, in that order; junction bases with no gene match: 8. The CDR3 is 14 amino acids. The germline V gene encodes CDR1 MNHNS and CDR2 SASEGT.

The CDR3 bases are TGTGCCAGCACCCTCGGGGGTGGGAACACTGAAGCTTTCTTT. It is translated as CASTLGGGNTEAFF. This sequence joins TRBV7-3 and TRBJ1-1, with a possible D match to TRBD1 (5 bases). With 7 bases removed from V and 1 base from J, the gap between germline ends came to 13 bases. The CDR3 sequence is 14 residues long. Germline assignment: CDR1 SGHTA and CDR2 FQGTGA.

The chain links TRBV27 to TRBJ2-2; D is uncertain. CDR3 length equals 15 residues. In germline, CDR1 is MNHEY, CDR2 SMNVEV (reference sequence). Trimming shortened V by 5 bases and J by 1 base, and 11 bases separated the two germline ends. The CDR3 loop is CASSKALGNTGELFF. CDR3 in DNA: TGTGCCAGCAGTAAAGCCCTAGGGAACACCGGGGAGCTGTTTTTT.

The chain couples TRBV28 to TRBJ2-3; 7 bases agree with TRBD1. Germline V lookup: CDR1 MDHEN, CDR2 SYDVKM. The V segment lost 6 bases and the J segment 0 bases; nucleotides outside the gene matches: 3. This CDR3 region has 14 residues. The CDR3 DNA reads TGTGCCAGCAGCCTGACAGGGAGCACAGATACGCAGTATTTT. Encoded protein: CASSLTGSTDTQYF.

The gene calls are TRBV28 and TRBJ2-7; D is possibly TRBD2 (6 bases). The CDR3 has 18 residues. CDR1 is MDHEN, CDR2 SYDVKM, per germline. V was pared by 3 bases and J by 0 bases, with 21 bases between. Here the CDR3 reads CASSFSRIGQGGSYEQYF. As DNA, the CDR3 is TGTGCCAGCAGTTTCTCCCGCATCGGGCAGGGAGGCTCCTACGAGCAGTACTTC.